This T cell receptor beta chain is drawn from a study of blood T cell repertoires in COVID-19. Study summary: The United States, Italy and Spain supplied acute and convalescent COVID-19 samples. T cells, B-cell-depleted T cells, or PBMCs supplied cDNA or gDNA.

There are 15 residues in the CDR3. The V segment lost 1 base and the J segment 2 bases; nucleotides outside the gene matches: 2. The V gene's germline CDR1 is GTSNPN and CDR2 SVGIG (reference sequence). The authors' processing: Reference gene primer amplification yielded estimated nucleated cell counts. Method: immunoSEQ multiplex PCR; TCRdb's copy keeps in-frame clones and lacks some. V and J calls plus clone size are reproduced from that table; the DNA served to infer D and trimming. The repertoire holds some 230,000 clones, with roughly 81% as singletons. The chain couples TRBV30 to TRBJ2-2; 9 bases fit TRBD1. Sequencing used peripheral blood. This clonotype originated in a man aged 50-59 years who had recovered from COVID-19. Here the CDR3 reads CAWSGDRVNTGELFF. The CDR3 nucleotides read TGTGCCTGGAGTGGGGACAGGGTAAACACCGGGGAGCTGTTTTTT.